This TCR beta chain was profiled in a study of cytomegalovirus exposure and HLA in healthy donors. Findings and limits, study-wide: In a later analysis, at a false discovery rate of 0.05, about 17,000 TCR beta sequences matched HLA alleles. Earlier results showed most TCR beta V segments being productive about 87% or about 30% of the time.

The V gene lost 2 bases and the J gene lost 7 bases, with 11 bases spanning the gap. Germline V gene data show CDR1 as SGHAT and CDR2 as FQNNGV. This CDR3 region has 13 residues. Vbeta (60) and Jbeta (13) primers were used in the PCR. Sequenced by immunoSEQ multiplex PCR; TCRdb stores in-frame clones only, minus some. The data contain under 100,000 clones, 60% to 80% of them seen just once; the ten biggest clones take up about 15%. As regards this clone: The antigen is not known.

The specimen was PBMCs. V is TRBV11-2 and J is TRBJ1-2, with D possibly TRBD1 on 6 matching bases. This TCR derives from a woman in her forties or fifties in good health and CMV-seropositive. The CDR3 sequence is CASSLQGIGGYTF. The CDR3 DNA sequence: TGTGCCAGCAGCTTACAGGGGATAGGTGGCTACACCTTC.